The 24 T cell receptor beta chains given below trace back to one sample, sequenced in a study of vaccination and CD4 T cells after COVID-19. Treatment here: roughly nine-day PBMC culture with coronavirus spike peptide pools or control peptides (ViraFEST assay). Sequence data for DNA of cultured CD4+ T cells were generated by the Oncomine TCR Beta short-read assay. Via MiXCR, TCRdb re-called the PCR reads, giving one row per CDR3 protein. The sample has about 19,000 distinct CDR3 sequences; approximately 37% are singletons. No antigens are known for them. Sequencing was performed on cultured CD4+ T cells from blood. The receptors were sampled from a human donor with COVID-19.

This chain uses TRBV20-1 with TRBJ2-5, with D tentatively TRBD2 (5 bases). V lost 3 bases and J lost 3, with 20 bases in between. CDR1 is DFQATT and CDR2 is SNEGSKA in the germline V gene (reference sequence). The CDR3 sequence is 16 residues long. CDR3 in amino acids: CSASFHVTGNEETQYF. The CDR3 DNA reads as TGCAGTGCTAGTTTCCACGTGACGGGAAATGAAGAGACCCAGTACTTC.

The V and J genes are TRBV20-1 and TRBJ2-2, with 7 bases lining up with TRBD2. With V trimmed by 4 bases and J by 2 bases, 4 bases remained unmatched. This CDR3 comprises 14 residues. The V gene's germline CDR1 is DFQATT and CDR2 SNEGSKA (reference sequence). The CDR3 loop is CSANSGVNTGELFF. CDR3 coding DNA: TGCAGTGCTAACAGCGGGGTTAACACCGGGGAGCTGTTTTTT.

The chain couples TRBV20-1 to TRBJ2-7; D may match TRBD1 or TRBD2 (6 bases each). Germline lookup yields CDR1 DFQATT and CDR2 SNEGSKA (reference sequence). The CDR3 is 13 residues long. Written as DNA, the CDR3 is TGCAGCTTTCGGACAGACGGGGGCTACGAGCAGTACTTC. It is translated as CSFRTDGGYEQYF.

This clonotype was seen a few times. The rearrangement uses TRBV7-8 and TRBJ1-5; no clear D. The V and J ends lost 0 bases and 6 bases respectively, with 6 bases between them. Per the germline V gene, CDR1 is SGHVS and CDR2 is FQNEAQ. The CDR3 totals 13 residues. CDR3 DNA sequence: TGTGCCAGCAGCTTAGCAGGGTTTCAGCCCCAGCATTTT. Translated: CASSLAGFQPQHF.

Points on this clonotype: Its ends do not fully match the called genes, so a read error is possible. The chain uses TRBV2 and TRBJ1-3, with a tentative D call TRBD1 (5 bases). This CDR3 is 13 amino acids long. The germline CDR1 and CDR2 sequences are SNHLY and FYNNEI. The CDR3 DNA sequence: TGTGCCAGCAGCAGGGACTCTCGAAACACCATATATTTT. As protein: CASSRDSRNTIYF.

The J gene is TRBJ2-2, the V gene TRBV6-5; 8 nucleotides match TRBD1. The V and J ends lost 0 bases and 6 bases, in that order; junction bases with no gene match: 6. CDR1 and CDR2 (germline): MNHEY, SVGAGI. The CDR3 covers 16 residues. The CDR3 loop reads CASSYSSGGFPGELFF. The CDR3 DNA reads as TGTGCCAGCAGTTACTCTTCAGGGGGCTTCCCCGGGGAGCTGTTTTTT.

The rearrangement joins TRBV10-3 to TRBJ1-5, with no clear D. Germline CDR1 ENHRY, CDR2 SYGVKD. V was trimmed by 10 bases and J by 0 bases, leaving 10 bases between them. The CDR3 totals 13 residues. The CDR3 coding sequence is TGTGCCACCAGGACTGATAGCAATCAGCCCCAGCATTTT. Its translation is CATRTDSNQPQHF.

In its sample, this clonotype was seen a few times. V usage is TRBV4-3 and J usage is TRBJ1-2, with D possibly being TRBD1 (5 bases). The germline gives CDR1 LGHNA, CDR2 YSLEER. With 3 bases removed from V and 3 bases from J, the gap between germline ends came to 11 bases. CDR3 length: 14 amino acids. The CDR3 loop reads CASSHLGRDYGYTF. The CDR3, as DNA: TGCGCCAGCAGCCACCTGGGACGGGACTATGGCTACACCTTC.

The gene calls are TRBV12-3 or TRBV12-4 and TRBJ1-1; unclear D gene. CDR3 length: 15 residues. Trimming pared 3 bases from V and 4 bases from J, leaving 15 bases between. The CDR3 region has the DNA TGTGCCAGCAGTTTCCCGACGCGTTTTCGCACTGAAGCTTTCTTT. It specifies CASSFPTRFRTEAFF.

This rearrangement joins TRBV19 to TRBJ1-5; D is unclear. The CDR3 runs 13 residues. The germline CDR1 and CDR2 sequences are LNHDA and SQIVND (reference sequence). V gave up 3 bases and J gave up 4 bases, with 7 bases separating them. The CDR3 DNA sequence: TGTGCCAGTAGTATCACAGAGAATCAGCCCCAGCATTTT. Translated, it gives CASSITENQPQHF. Variable domain in full (rest from reference TRBV19 and TRBJ1-5): DGGITQSPKYLFRKEGQNVTLSCEQNLNHDAMYWYRQDPGQGLRLIYYSQIVNDFQKGDIAEGYSVSREKKESFPLTVTSAQKNPTAFYLCASSITENQPQHFGDGTRLSIL.

J is TRBJ1-5 and V is TRBV27, with D uncertain. The V and J ends lost 5 bases and 4 bases respectively, with 15 bases between them. The germline CDR1 and CDR2 sequences are MNHEY and SMNVEV (reference sequence). The CDR3 is made up of 15 amino acids. As DNA, the CDR3 is TGTGCCAGCAGTCCCCATGGCAGGCCGAATCAGCCCCAGCATTTT. This encodes CASSPHGRPNQPQHF.

This clonotype showed up just a few times. V and J are TRBV19 and TRBJ1-2; no clear D gene. The CDR3 is made up of 12 amino acids. V was shortened by 3 bases and J by 8 bases, with 10 bases between the two germline ends. The germline V gene has CDR1 LNHDA and CDR2 SQIVND (reference sequence). The CDR3 loop reads CASSMTAAGYTF. For the CDR3, the DNA is TGTGCCAGTAGTATGACCGCGGCAGGCTACACCTTC.

The chain uses TRBV5-4 and TRBJ2-3, with TRBD2 matching 7 bases. The CDR3 spans 14 residues. Trimming at V came to 4 bases and at J to 4 bases, leaving 6 bases not matched to a gene. CDR1 is SGHNT, CDR2 YYREEE, per germline (reference sequence). The CDR3 is CASSIGLVPDTQYF. The CDR3, as DNA: TGTGCCAGCAGCATCGGACTAGTACCAGATACGCAGTATTTT. The full variable domain, rest sourced from reference TRBV5-4 and TRBJ2-3, is ETGVTQSPTHLIKTRGQQVTLRCSSQSGHNTVSWYQQALGQGPQFIFQYYREEENGRGNFPPRFSGLQFPNYSSELNVNALELDDSALYLCASSIGLVPDTQYFGPGTRLTVL.

The chain combines TRBV4-2 with TRBJ2-3; 8 positions match TRBD2. V was pared by 4 bases and J by 0 bases, with 6 bases of the junction left unmatched. Germline V gene lookup returns CDR1 LGHNA and CDR2 YNFKEQ. The CDR3 sequence is 16 residues long. The DNA for the CDR3 is TGTGCCAGCAGCCGGGAAACTAGCGGAAGCACAGATACGCAGTATTTT. Translated, it gives CASSRETSGSTDTQYF.

This clonotype was observed a few times. This rearrangement joins TRBV28 to TRBJ1-2, with D possibly TRBD1 on 6 matching bases. With 9 bases removed from V and 2 bases from J, the gap between germline ends came to 19 bases. The CDR3 extends over 15 amino acids. The germline V gene encodes CDR1 MDHEN and CDR2 SYDVKM. CDR3 amino acids: CASLTGPGGNYGYTF. DNA of the CDR3: TGTGCCAGTTTAACAGGGCCGGGCGGGAACTATGGCTACACCTTC.

The chain carries TRBV10-3 and TRBJ2-1; TRBD1 matches 7 bases. The CDR3 length is 14 residues. Trimming at V came to 4 bases and at J to 7 bases, leaving 7 bases not matched to a gene. Germline V gene data show CDR1 as ENHRY and CDR2 as SYGVKD. The CDR3 bases are TGTGCCATCAGTGTCGGGACAGAGGGGAATGAGCAGTTCTTC. Protein product: CAISVGTEGNEQFF.

A remark on this clonotype: At one of its ends the junction is not consistent with the germline gene, which may arise from a read error. The V call is TRBV7-7, the J call TRBJ1-3; the D gene is possibly TRBD1 (5 bases). Germline assignment: CDR1 SSHAT and CDR2 FNYEAQ (reference sequence). This CDR3 is built from 13 residues. The CDR3 loop is CASSPDIGNTIYF. CDR3 nucleotide sequence: TGTGCTAGCAGCCCGGACATTGGAAACACCATATATTTT.

The table lists this clonotype with a count of one. A read error may account for a junction end that differs from germline. This chain joins TRBV14 and TRBJ1-1; possible D gene TRBD1, 5 bases. The CDR3 is made up of 16 amino acids. Germline lookup yields CDR1 SGHDN and CDR2 FVKESK. CDR3 sequence: CASTQIGGSLNTEAFF. The CDR3 DNA sequence: TGTGCCAGCACCCAAATCGGGGGATCCTTGAACACTGAAGCTTTCTTT.

This clonotype was counted a few times. The rearrangement links TRBV11-3 to TRBJ2-1; possibly TRBD1 or TRBD2 for D (6 bases each). The CDR3 sequence is 14 residues long. Trimming left V 8 bases short and J 3 bases short, with 14 bases between. The V gene's germline CDR1 is SGHNT and CDR2 YENEEA. The DNA for the CDR3 is TGTGCCAGCGCCCAAGGGGGGAGCTACAATGAGCAGTTCTTC. This translates into CASAQGGSYNEQFF.

The chain carries TRBV28 and TRBJ1-1, with D unclear. The CDR3 has 14 residues. Trimming removed 8 bases from V and 0 bases from J, with 13 bases in between. CDR1 and CDR2 from the germline V gene are MDHEN and SYDVKM. The chain's CDR3 is CASCVEAMNTEAFF. CDR3 in DNA: TGTGCCAGCTGCGTCGAGGCCATGAACACTGAAGCTTTCTTT.

The chain couples TRBV5-8 to TRBJ1-5; no clear D gene. V was cut by 4 bases and J by 4 bases, with 9 bases left in between. The CDR3 is made up of 13 amino acids. CDR1 is SGHTS and CDR2 is YDEGEE in the germline V gene. The CDR3 loop reads CASSTDGNQPQHF. In nucleotides, the CDR3 is TGTGCCAGCAGCACGGACGGTAATCAGCCCCAGCATTTT. Filled out from reference TRBV5-8 and TRBJ1-5, the complete variable domain reads EAGVTQSPTHLIKTRGQQATLRCSPISGHTSVYWYQQALGLGLQFLLWYDEGEERNRGNFPPRFSGRQFPNYSSELNVNALELEDSALYLCASSTDGNQPQHFGDGTRLSIL.

The rearrangement uses TRBV24-1 and TRBJ2-5, with no clear D. This CDR3 spans 14 amino acids. The V end lost 7 bases, the J end lost 5 bases, and 16 bases lay between the germline ends. CDR1 KGHDR and CDR2 SFDVKD come from the germline V gene. CDR3 coding DNA: TGTGCCACCAGGGGCCTGTGGTATCTCGAGACCCAGTACTTC. As protein: CATRGLWYLETQYF.

The chain is built from TRBV6-5 and TRBJ1-2, with a tentative D call TRBD1 (6 bases). The CDR3 loop spans 17 amino acids. The germline V and J ends were trimmed by 2 bases and 4 bases, with 20 bases remaining between them. CDR1 is MNHEY and CDR2 is SVGAGI in the germline V gene. DNA for the CDR3: TGTGCCAGCAGTTACGGGGGGGGAAAGGACAGAACCTATGGCTACACCTTC. Translating it yields CASSYGGGKDRTYGYTF.

This chain uses TRBV2 with TRBJ2-5, with unresolved D. The germline gives CDR1 SNHLY, CDR2 FYNNEI. The CDR3 extends over 15 amino acids. V lost 6 bases and J lost 5, with 19 bases in between. CDR3 DNA: TGTGCCAGCAGCCCCGGGTCCTCTATAGGGGAGACCCAGTACTTC. Protein sequence: CASSPGSSIGETQYF. Combining the CDR3 with reference TRBV2 and TRBJ2-5 gives the whole variable domain EPEVTQTPSHQVTQMGQEVILRCVPISNHLYFYWYRQILGQKVEFLVSFYNNEISEKSEIFDDQFSVERPDGSNFTLKIRSTKLEDSAMYFCASSPGSSIGETQYFGPGTRLLVL.